This is a list of T cell receptor beta chains from one sample in a study of cytomegalovirus exposure and HLA in healthy donors. TCRdb's table, derived via immunoSEQ multiplex PCR, lists solely in-frame clones and lacks some. The sample records around 99,000 clones, 73% being singletons. The source material was PBMCs. Every receptor here comes from a man aged 35-49 years in good health and CMV-seronegative. The CDR3 runs from the conserved cysteine through the conserved F or W. D genes are given only for firm matches.

TRBV29-1,TRBJ1-1,TRBD1,CSVFNRGQGATEAFF,TGCAGCGTTTTTAACCGGGGACAGGGAGCCACTGAAGCTTTCTTT
TRBV30,TRBJ1-1,-,CAWSVRVNTEAFF,TGTGCCTGGAGTGTACGAGTGAACACTGAAGCTTTCTTT
TRBV9,TRBJ1-3,-,CASSPQEPLSGNTIYF,TGTGCCAGCAGCCCCCAGGAACCCCTCTCTGGAAACACCATATATTTT
TRBV7-3,TRBJ2-3,TRBD2,CASSSWGGSSYDTQYF,TGTGCCAGCAGCTCCTGGGGGGGGTCGAGTTATGATACGCAGTATTTT
TRBV7-2,TRBJ2-3,-,CASSRDKSTDTQYF,TGTGCCAGCAGCCGTGACAAGAGCACAGATACGCAGTATTTT
TRBV7-9,TRBJ1-1,-,CASSFGGASTEAFF,TGTGCCAGCAGCTTTGGAGGGGCAAGCACTGAAGCTTTCTTT
TRBV11-1,TRBJ2-3,-,CASSTPPPRGIGTDTQYF,TGTGCCAGCAGCACACCCCCTCCCCGGGGGATTGGTACAGATACGCAGTATTTT
TRBV19,TRBJ2-1,TRBD2,CASSTSGYNEQFF,TGTGCCAGTAGTACTAGCGGCTACAATGAGCAGTTCTTC
TRBV7-2,TRBJ1-1,-,CASSSHRNTEAFF,TGTGCCAGCAGCTCCCACAGGAACACTGAAGCTTTCTTT
TRBV4-3,TRBJ2-1,TRBD2,CASSQEGGLAYNEQFF,TGCGCCAGCAGCCAAGAAGGGGGACTAGCCTACAATGAGCAGTTCTTC
TRBV27,TRBJ2-5,TRBD2,CASSLSGIQETQYF,TGTGCCAGCAGTTTAAGCGGGATACAAGAGACCCAGTACTTC